This TCR beta chain is drawn from a study of OX40 agonist ivuxolimab in advanced cancers. Across the whole study: Patients with prior anti-PD-1, anti-PD-L1 or anti-CTLA-4 therapy were eligible; approximately 40% had some.

Only in-frame clones appear in the TCRdb table, and some are missing; sequencing was by immunoSEQ multiplex PCR. Of about 70,000 clones in the sample, around 83% are singletons; the top ten hold approximately 6.8%. Notes on this clone: Its antigen is undetermined.

Patients had blood sampled at baseline and again on cycle 4 day 1 and cycle 7 day 1. Overall study results and limits: In the 0.1 to 3.0 mg/kg range, CD4+ and CD8+ blood T cells had expanded clonally by week 6. Some nonresponders likewise displayed low normalized T-cell clonal expansion.

Germline V gene data show CDR1 as SGHDN and CDR2 as FVKESK. The CDR3 totals 16 residues. The J segment lost 8 bases and the V segment lost 4 bases, leaving 13 bases of the junction unmatched. The chain couples TRBV14 to TRBJ2-1, with TRBD2 identical over 8 bases. The source material was CD4+ or CD8+ T cells sorted from blood, sampled in a trial of the OX40 agonist ivuxolimab. This TCR derives from an adult with an advanced solid tumor such as melanoma, head and neck, liver or kidney cancer. The chain's CDR3 is CASSLLAGKETYEQFF. The CDR3 DNA is TGTGCCAGCAGCCTTTTAGCGGGAAAGGAGACATATGAGCAGTTCTTC. The variable domain in full, with the rest retrieved from reference TRBV14 and TRBJ2-1, is EAGVTQFPSHSVIEKGQTVTLRCDPISGHDNLYWYRRVMGKEIKFLLHFVKESKQDESGMPNNRFLAERTGGTYSTLKVQPAELEDSGVYFCASSLLAGKETYEQFFGPGTRLTVL.